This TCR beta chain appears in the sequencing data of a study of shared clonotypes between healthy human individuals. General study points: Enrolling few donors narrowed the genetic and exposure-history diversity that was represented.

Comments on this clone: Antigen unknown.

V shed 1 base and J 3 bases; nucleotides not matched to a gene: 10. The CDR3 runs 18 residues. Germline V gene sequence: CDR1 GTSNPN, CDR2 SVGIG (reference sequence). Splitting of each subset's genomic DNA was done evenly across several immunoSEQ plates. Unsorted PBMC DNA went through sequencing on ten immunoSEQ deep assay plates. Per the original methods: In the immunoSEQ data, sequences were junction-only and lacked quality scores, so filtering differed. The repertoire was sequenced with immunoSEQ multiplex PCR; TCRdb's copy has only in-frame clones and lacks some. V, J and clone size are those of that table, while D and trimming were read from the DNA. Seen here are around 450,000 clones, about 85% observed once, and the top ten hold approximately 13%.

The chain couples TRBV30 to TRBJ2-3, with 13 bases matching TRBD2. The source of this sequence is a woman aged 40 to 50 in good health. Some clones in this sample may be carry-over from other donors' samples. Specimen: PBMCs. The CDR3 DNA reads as TGTGCCTGGAGTGCCCTCCCCCGGACTAGCGGGAGAACAGATACGCAGTATTTT. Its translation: CAWSALPRTSGRTDTQYF.